This entry is about one TCR beta chain. Its specific antigen is unknown. Within one base of it there is no much larger clone, and no base qualities were kept. The entry originates in a study of cytomegalovirus exposure and HLA in healthy donors (dated by TCRdb to 2017 to 2019). Concerning the study at large: An earlier analysis of roughly 500 of the donors reported roughly 270 Gb of sequence data and 100 million to 130 million unique TCR beta sequences from about 200 million T cells. Roughly 300 gigabases of sequencing data and around 90 million unique TCR sequences made up an early release that covered approximately 650 HLA-typed donors. Of the roughly 400 genotyped donors, 81% were placed in the genetic ancestry cluster associated with self-reported Caucasian donors. The study aimed to test whether signatures of past pathogen exposure could be identified by cataloging public T cell receptors. The study used immunosequencing to profile the T cell repertoires of around 600 subjects and linked those repertoires to cytomegalovirus serostatus. In addition to the first cohort of 650 to 750 subjects, a separate validation cohort of 120 different subjects was used. The study combined high-throughput TCR immunosequencing, statistical association of individual TCRs with disease status, and machine learning to predict cytomegalovirus infection status. A later analysis re-examined previously published TCR beta repertoires from roughly 650 donors and added high-resolution HLA genotyping to investigate patterns of TCR occurrence. Rather than using new phenotypic data, the later analysis identified candidate immune exposures from TCR beta sequences and from how often those sequences occurred across donors. In an earlier analysis of roughly 540 of the donors, high-throughput TCR beta sequencing was used to judge whether each TCR beta V gene segment behaved as functional or pseudogenic. Donor age, sex, ethnicity and CMV serostatus were collected together with the repertoire data. A later genetic analysis used genome-wide SNP genotypes for about 60% of the roughly 700 donors, treating that subset as a discovery cohort. Every repertoire in the discovery cohort had been generated on one and the same sequencing platform. Both class I and class II loci were covered by HLA typing, at four-digit resolution. The number of donors typed differed by locus, with about 629-640 for A, B, C, DRB1 and DQB1, 522 for DQA1, 600 to 610 for DPA1, and approximately 470 for DPB1. Because of strong linkage in the cohort, five DR-DQ haplotypes were treated as single units for association and clustering. Among almost 400 genotyped donors of the cohort, an average of approximately 240,000 unique TCR beta nucleotide sequences were sequenced per donor, roughly 18% of them non-productive.

Overall results and qualifications from the work: In a later genetic analysis, a missense DCLRE1C variant was associated with V-gene and J-gene trimming of TCR beta chains, and the association was replicated in an independent cohort. This cohort had only TCR beta chains sequenced, and the lack of alpha or paired-chain data limited which features could be detected. Some IMGT-functional V segments, including TRBV6-2 and TRBV6-3, could not be distinguished by the 87-base-pair reads and were therefore excluded. A group of highly shared sequence variants was considered likely to be a technical artifact of the sequencing pipeline. Strong co-occurrence of HLA alleles, especially DR and DQ, made assigning TCR associations to individual alleles difficult. Correlated functional status among segregating V segments might reflect linkage disequilibrium, but an unknown experimental factor could not be ruled out. Across donors, most TCR sequences were observed very rarely, whereas some public TCRs were present in many individuals. Specific HLA alleles were associated with 15,000 to 20,000 TCR beta sequences at a false discovery rate of 0.05 in a later analysis. In a later analysis, TCR association rates were found to vary across HLA loci, with the most associated TCRs seen for DRB1 alleles and the fewest for HLA-C alleles. The earlier analysis of nearly 600 of the donors excluded 15 to 20 rarely observed V segments, including chromosome 9 orphons, because counts were too low. Compared with equally common non-associated chains, HLA-associated TCR beta chains in a later analysis were more clonally expanded and had lower generation probabilities. A further reported finding was that TCR beta sequences accurately predicted the HLA-A and HLA-B alleles for most subjects in the first cohort. According to a later genetic analysis, donors in an Asian-associated ancestry cluster had fewer N-insertions in productive TCRs than the approximately 610-donor mean. In a later analysis, several top co-occurrence clusters were reported to appear linked to parvovirus B19, influenza, CMV and Epstein-Barr virus. A later analysis found that most CMV-associated TCR beta chains appeared HLA-restricted, with HLA associations seemingly driven largely by CMV exposure. It was suggested by the authors that the approach could potentially be generalized to other disease states and immunological phenotypes. Immune exposure information for the cohort was limited to CMV serostatus. The study listed 150 to 200 TCR beta chains as associated with cytomegalovirus. Roughly uniform sequencing depth across donors was assumed in presence/absence analyses, although this assumption may not hold. The classifier was reported to diagnose cytomegalovirus status with high specificity and sensitivity in both the original cohort and the validation cohort. In an earlier analysis of approximately 600 of the donors, most TCR beta V segments were observed in productive rearrangements about 90% or about 30% of the time, broadly matching IMGT annotations. Because HLA typing was missing for some donors at each locus, association tests included only the typed subset. In vitro tests confirmed that three of the cytomegalovirus-associated TCR beta chains recognize cytomegalovirus antigens.

The CDR1 and CDR2 encoded by the germline V gene (reference sequence) are SGHNT and YYREEE. V lost 5 bases and J lost 0 bases; the stretch between them is 16 bases long. From its cysteine to its phenylalanine, the CDR3 spans 16 amino acids. Left in the record is the CDR3 DNA by itself, 48 bases read in frame from the first base. Library preparation used the immunoSEQ multiplex PCR assay. For the multiplex PCR, a mixture combining 60 forward primers for TCR Vbeta segments and 13 reverse primers for TCR Jbeta segments was used. The CDR3 region of rearranged TCR beta genes was amplified from genomic DNA with a multiplex PCR assay. The amplified TCR beta libraries were sequenced on the Illumina HiSeq System as 87-base-pair reads. The authors processed their data as follows. Across the 640 or so repertoires, a later analysis counted 60 million to 90 million unique TCR beta chains, around 10 million of which were shared by at least two donors. Raw reads were error-corrected and collapsed into unique sequences with a nearest-neighbor algorithm that merged closely related sequences to remove PCR and sequencing errors. Alignment of CDR3 sequences to IMGT reference sequences was used to assign V, D and J gene segments. For a sequence to be retained, a match of at least six nucleotides to both a V gene segment and a J gene segment was required. A rearrangement was called productive if the CDR3 had no stop codons and remained in frame with V and J, and every other rearrangement was called non-productive. CDR3 was defined according to IMGT convention as the region running from the second conserved V-encoded cysteine to the conserved J-encoded phenylalanine. In an earlier analysis of 550 to 650 of the donors, sequences lacking an unambiguous match to a single V gene segment were excluded. In an earlier analysis of more than 500 of the donors, a V segment was called functional when productive rearrangements were above 56.7%, and segregating when the standard deviation between donors exceeded 5%. To diagnose cytomegalovirus status from the catalog of TCR beta chain sequences, a statistical classification framework was built. In a later analysis, V and J genes were assigned by comparing TCR nucleotide sequences against IMGT/GENE-DB human TR gene sequences. A later analysis assigned CDR3 sequences and most-parsimonious VDJ recombination scenarios with the TCRdist pipeline. In a later analysis, every TCR beta chain was defined by the combination of its CDR3 amino acid sequence and its V-gene family, and reads without a unique V-gene family were dropped. A later analysis removed 550 to 700 highly shared, low-generation-probability nucleotide sequences to deal with suspected cross-contamination and a sequencing artifact. In a later analysis, a clonal expansion index for each public chain was calculated from normalized within-repertoire ranks of inferred template counts. In a later analysis, generation probabilities were computed with a VDJ recombination model fitted to out-of-frame rearrangements, and the resulting probabilities were checked against IGoR. A later analysis scored TCR-TCR, TCR-HLA and TCR-CMV co-occurrence with hypergeometric tests, applying a repertoire-size bias correction to TCR pairs. A later analysis estimated false discovery rates by permuting HLA or CMV assignments 20 times. In a later analysis, co-occurring TCRs were grouped using DBSCAN, with TCRdist sequence similarity added in when clustering inside HLA-allele-positive subsets. Repertoires with fewer than 30,000 or more than 120,000 public chains, plus five repertoires with anomalous nucleotide sharing, were excluded from co-occurrence clustering. This is the immuneACCESS table as TCRdb keeps it, with only in-frame sequences that have V and J called. A part of the clones is gone; compared with another copy, unresolved V genes explain less than half, and the rest is unexplained. The DNA was the basis for D and trimming; V, J and clone size are from that table. Here the sample has approximately 150,000 clones; about four fifths occur a single time. Clones ranked in the top ten supply 5.5% to 8% of the sample.

In total, fewer than 750 healthy bone marrow donors made up the cohort. At the time of sampling, every cohort member was nominally healthy, though immune exposures that went unrecorded were likely present. The donor was CMV seropositive and belonged to the group of 250 to 300 seropositive cohort members. A peripheral blood sample was collected from each donor, and TCR beta sequencing was performed on peripheral blood mononuclear cells. The Qiagen DNeasy Blood Extraction Kit was used to extract genomic DNA from the blood cell samples. Recombination linked TRBV5-4 to TRBJ2-3; no D gene can be assigned with confidence. The origin of this receptor is a woman in her 30s in good health and CMV-seropositive. Sequenced input: PBMCs. The CDR3 protein: CASRREPGYSTDTQYF. The nucleotide sequence reads TGTGCCAGCAGGAGAGAGCCAGGCTATAGCACAGATACGCAGTATTTT.